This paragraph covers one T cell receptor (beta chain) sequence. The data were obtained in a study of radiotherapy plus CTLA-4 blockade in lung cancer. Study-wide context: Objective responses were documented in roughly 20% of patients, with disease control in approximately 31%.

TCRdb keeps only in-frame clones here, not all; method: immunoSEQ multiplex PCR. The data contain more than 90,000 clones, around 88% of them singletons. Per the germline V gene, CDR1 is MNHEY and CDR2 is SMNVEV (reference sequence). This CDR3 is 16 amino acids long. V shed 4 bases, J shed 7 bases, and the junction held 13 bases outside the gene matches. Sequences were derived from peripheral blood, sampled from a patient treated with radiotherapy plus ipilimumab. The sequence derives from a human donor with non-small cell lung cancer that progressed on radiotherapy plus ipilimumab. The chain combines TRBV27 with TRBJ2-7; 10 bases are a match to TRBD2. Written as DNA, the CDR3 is TGTGCCAGCAGTTCCCACCCGGGACTAGCGACTGGTGAGCAGTACTTC. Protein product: CASSSHPGLATGEQYF.